This T cell receptor (beta chain) stems from a study of blood T cells in healthy people across ages. Study conclusions and caveats: In these data, TCR beta diversity tracked strongly with naive T cell percentage. Observed TCR beta diversity per million T cells went down as age went up. This fall followed a roughly linear course with age.

A second about 6 to 11 cycle PCR used barcoded and J-beta primers. TCRdb reprocessed the 5' RACE reads via MiXCR and lists one record per CDR3 protein. In the table there are about 680,000 distinct CDR3 sequences, around half of which are singletons. This clonotype was recorded a few times. Its target is not known. It was around 10 milliliters of peripheral blood that were drawn from each donor. A minimum of 6 micrograms of total RNA was extracted per sample. The CDR3 runs to 14 residues. V lost 4 bases, J lost 5 bases, and 13 bases lay in between. In germline, CDR1 is SEHNR, CDR2 FQNEAQ (reference sequence).

The chain is built from TRBV7-9 and TRBJ2-3; possibly TRBD2 for D (6 bases). The source of this sequence is a woman aged 55 to 70 in good health. Sequenced input: blood. The CDR3 sequence is CASSSTRSGDTQYF. CDR3 coding DNA: TGTGCCAGCAGCTCGACTAGATCAGGAGATACGCAGTATTTT.